This TCR beta chain was recorded in a study of blood T cell repertoires in COVID-19. Whole-study context: PBMCs, B-cell-depleted T cells, or T cells were the source of the cDNA or gDNA that made up the material.

Participant age was roughly 18 to 95 years, and participants resided in fewer than 30 US areas. Assay: immunoSEQ multiplex PCR; the TCRdb copy retains only in-frame clones and omits some. The data hold 300,000 to 500,000 clones, with 70% to 90% observed a single time. Per germline, CDR1 MNHEY and CDR2 SVGAGI. V shed 6 bases, J shed 0 bases, and the junction held 4 bases outside the gene matches. There are 15 residues in the CDR3. The specimen was PBMCs or T cells enriched from blood (not recorded which). The V gene is TRBV6-5, the J gene TRBJ2-4; 8 bases line up with TRBD1. This receptor was taken from a woman aged 40 to 50 with acute COVID-19. This CDR3 is CASRDTGGAKNIQYF. The CDR3, as DNA: TGTGCCAGCAGGGACACAGGGGGAGCCAAAAACATTCAGTACTTC.